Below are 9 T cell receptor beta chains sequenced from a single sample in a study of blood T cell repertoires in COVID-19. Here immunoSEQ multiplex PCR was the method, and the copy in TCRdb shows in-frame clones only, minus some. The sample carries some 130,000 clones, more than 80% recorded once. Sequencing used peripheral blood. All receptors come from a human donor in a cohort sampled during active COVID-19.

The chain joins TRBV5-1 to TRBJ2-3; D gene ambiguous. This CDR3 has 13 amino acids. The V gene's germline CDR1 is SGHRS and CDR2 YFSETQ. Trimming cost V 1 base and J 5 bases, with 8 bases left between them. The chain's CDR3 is CASSLNEVDTQYF. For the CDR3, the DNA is TGCGCCAGCAGCTTGAACGAGGTAGATACGCAGTATTTT. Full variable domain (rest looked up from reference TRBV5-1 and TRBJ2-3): KAGVTQTPRYLIKTRGQQVTLSCSPISGHRSVSWYQQTPGQGLQFLFEYFSETQRNKGNFPGRFSGRQFSNSRSEMNVSTLELGDSALYLCASSLNEVDTQYFGPGTRLTVL.

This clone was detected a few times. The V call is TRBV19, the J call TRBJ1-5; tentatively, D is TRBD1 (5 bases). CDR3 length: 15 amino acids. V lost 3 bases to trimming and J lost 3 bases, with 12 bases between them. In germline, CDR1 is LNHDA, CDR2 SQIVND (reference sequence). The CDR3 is CASSILGQINQPQHF. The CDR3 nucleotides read TGTGCCAGTAGTATTCTCGGACAAATCAATCAGCCCCAGCATTTT.

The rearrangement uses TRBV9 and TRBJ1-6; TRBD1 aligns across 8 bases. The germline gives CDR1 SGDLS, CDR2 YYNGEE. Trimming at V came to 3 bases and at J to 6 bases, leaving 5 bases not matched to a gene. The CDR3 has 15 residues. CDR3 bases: TGTGCCAGCAGCGCCCGGACAGGGCCTAATTCACCCCTCCACTTT. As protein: CASSARTGPNSPLHF.

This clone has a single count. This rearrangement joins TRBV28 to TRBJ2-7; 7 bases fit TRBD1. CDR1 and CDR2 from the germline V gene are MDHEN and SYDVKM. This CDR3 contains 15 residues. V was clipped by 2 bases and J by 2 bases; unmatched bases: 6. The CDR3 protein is CASSLVGQPTYEQYV. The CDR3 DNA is TGTGCCAGCAGTTTAGTGGGACAGCCGACCTACGAGCAGTACGTC.

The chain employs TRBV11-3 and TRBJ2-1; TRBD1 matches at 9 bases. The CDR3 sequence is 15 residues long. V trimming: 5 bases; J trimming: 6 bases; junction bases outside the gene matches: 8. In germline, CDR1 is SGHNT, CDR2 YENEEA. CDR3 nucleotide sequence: TGTGCCAGCAGCAAGGGACAGGGAGAAAGCAATGAGCAGTTCTTC. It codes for CASSKGQGESNEQFF.

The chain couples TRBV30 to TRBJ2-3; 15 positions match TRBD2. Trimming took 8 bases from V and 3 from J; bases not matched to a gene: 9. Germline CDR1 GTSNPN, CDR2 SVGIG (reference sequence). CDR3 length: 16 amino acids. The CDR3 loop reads CAGTGLAGGGTDTQYF. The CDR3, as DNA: TGTGCCGGCACGGGACTAGCGGGGGGCGGAACAGATACGCAGTATTTT.

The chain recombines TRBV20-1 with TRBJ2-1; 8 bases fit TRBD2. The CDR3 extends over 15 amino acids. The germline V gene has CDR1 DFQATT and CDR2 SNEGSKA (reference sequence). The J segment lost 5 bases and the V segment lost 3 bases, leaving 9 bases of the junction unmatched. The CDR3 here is CSASVGGALDNEQFF. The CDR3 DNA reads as TGCAGTGCTAGTGTCGGGGGGGCCTTAGACAATGAGCAGTTCTTC.

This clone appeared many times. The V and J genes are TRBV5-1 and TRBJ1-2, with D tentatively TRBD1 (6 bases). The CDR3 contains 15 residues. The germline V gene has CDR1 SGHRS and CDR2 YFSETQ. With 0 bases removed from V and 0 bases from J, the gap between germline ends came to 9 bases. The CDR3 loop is CASSLAGQTNYGYTF. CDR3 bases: TGCGCCAGCAGCTTGGCTGGACAGACTAACTATGGCTACACCTTC.

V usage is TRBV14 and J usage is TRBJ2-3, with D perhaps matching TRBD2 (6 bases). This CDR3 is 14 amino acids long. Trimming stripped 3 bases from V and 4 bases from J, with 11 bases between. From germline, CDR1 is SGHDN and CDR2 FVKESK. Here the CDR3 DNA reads TGTGCCAGCAGCCAGGGGGGTGGGCCAGATACGCAGTATTTT. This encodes CASSQGGGPDTQYF.